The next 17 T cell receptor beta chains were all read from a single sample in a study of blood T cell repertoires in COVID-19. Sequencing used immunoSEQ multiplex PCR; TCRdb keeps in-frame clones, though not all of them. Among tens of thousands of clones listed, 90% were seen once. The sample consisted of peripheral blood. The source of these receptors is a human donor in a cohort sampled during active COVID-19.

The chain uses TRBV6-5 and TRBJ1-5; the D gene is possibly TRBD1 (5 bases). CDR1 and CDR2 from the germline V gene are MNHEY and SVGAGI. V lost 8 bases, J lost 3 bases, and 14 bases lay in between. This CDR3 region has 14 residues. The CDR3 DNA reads TGTGCCAGCTCTGTCGGACAAGACAATCAGCCCCAGCATTTT. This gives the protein CASSVGQDNQPQHF.

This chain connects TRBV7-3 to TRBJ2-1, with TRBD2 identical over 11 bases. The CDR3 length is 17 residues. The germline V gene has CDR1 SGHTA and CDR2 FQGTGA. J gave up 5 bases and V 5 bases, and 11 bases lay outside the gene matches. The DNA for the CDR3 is TGTGCCAGCAGCCCCAACGTACTAGCGGGAGCCCACAATGAGCAGTTCTTC. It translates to CASSPNVLAGAHNEQFF.

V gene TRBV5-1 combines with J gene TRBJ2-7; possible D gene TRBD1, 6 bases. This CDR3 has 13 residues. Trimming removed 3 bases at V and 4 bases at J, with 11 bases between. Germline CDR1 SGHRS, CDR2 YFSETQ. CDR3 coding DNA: TGCGCCAGCAGCTCCGGACAGATATACGAGCAGTACTTC. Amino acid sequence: CASSSGQIYEQYF.

The CDR3 sequence: CASRGTSRYLEQFF. The CDR3 DNA follows: TGTGCCAGTCGGGGGACTAGCCGGTATTTGGAGCAGTTCTTC. This chain uses TRBV27 with TRBJ2-1; 9 bases line up with TRBD2. J gave up 10 bases and V 9 bases, and 13 bases lay outside the gene matches. This CDR3 has 14 residues. Germline CDR1 reads MNHEY; CDR2 reads SMNVEV (reference sequence).

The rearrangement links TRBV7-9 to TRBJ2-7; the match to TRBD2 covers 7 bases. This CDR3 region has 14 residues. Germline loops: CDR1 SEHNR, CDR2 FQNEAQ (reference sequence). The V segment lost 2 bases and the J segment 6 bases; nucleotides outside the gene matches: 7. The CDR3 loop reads CASSLPGPGGEQYF. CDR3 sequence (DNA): TGTGCCAGCAGCTTACCCGGCCCGGGAGGCGAGCAGTACTTC.

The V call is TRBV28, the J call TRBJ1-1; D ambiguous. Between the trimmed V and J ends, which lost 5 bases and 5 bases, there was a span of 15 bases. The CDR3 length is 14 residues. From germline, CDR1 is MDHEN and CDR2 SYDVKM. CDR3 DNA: TGTGCCAGCAGTACCGCCACGCGGGTAACTGAAGCTTTCTTT. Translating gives CASSTATRVTEAFF.

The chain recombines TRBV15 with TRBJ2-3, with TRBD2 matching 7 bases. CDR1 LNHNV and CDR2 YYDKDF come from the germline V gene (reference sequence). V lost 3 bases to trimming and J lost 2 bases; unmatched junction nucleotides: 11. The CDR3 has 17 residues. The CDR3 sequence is CATSSGPILAYTDTQYF. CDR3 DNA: TGTGCCACCAGCAGCGGCCCAATACTAGCGTACACAGATACGCAGTATTTT.

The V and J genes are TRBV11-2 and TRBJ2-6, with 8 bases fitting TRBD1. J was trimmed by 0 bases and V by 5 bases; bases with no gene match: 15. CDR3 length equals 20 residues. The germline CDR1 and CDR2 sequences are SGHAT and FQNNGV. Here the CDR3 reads CASSRYEGTGYVSGANVLTF. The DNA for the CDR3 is TGTGCCAGCAGCCGATACGAAGGGACAGGCTATGTCTCTGGGGCCAACGTCCTGACTTTC.

CDR3 amino acids: CASSVVRANTGELFF. In DNA, the CDR3 is TGTGCCAGCAGTGTTGTCAGGGCGAACACCGGGGAGCTGTTTTTT. The chain has TRBV2 and TRBJ2-2, with a weak D call TRBD1 (5 bases). Deletions cut 4 bases from V and 0 bases from J, with 9 bases between. The germline gives CDR1 SNHLY, CDR2 FYNNEI. The CDR3 totals 15 residues. Complete variable domain (other parts from reference TRBV2 and TRBJ2-2): EPEVTQTPSHQVTQMGQEVILRCVPISNHLYFYWYRQILGQKVEFLVSFYNNEISEKSEIFDDQFSVERPDGSNFTLKIRSTKLEDSAMYFCASSVVRANTGELFFGEGSRLTVL.

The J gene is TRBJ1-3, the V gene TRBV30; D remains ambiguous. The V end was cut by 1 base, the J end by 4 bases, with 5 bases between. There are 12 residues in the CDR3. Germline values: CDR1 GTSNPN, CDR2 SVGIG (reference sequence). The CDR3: CAWSAGGNTIYF. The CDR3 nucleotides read TGTGCCTGGAGTGCGGGAGGAAACACCATATATTTT. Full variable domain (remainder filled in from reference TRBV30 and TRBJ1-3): SQTIHQWPATLVQPVGSPLSLECTVEGTSNPNLYWYRQAAGRGLQLLFYSVGIGQISSEVPQNLSASRPQDRQFILSSKKLLLSDSGFYLCAWSAGGNTIYFGEGSWLTVV.

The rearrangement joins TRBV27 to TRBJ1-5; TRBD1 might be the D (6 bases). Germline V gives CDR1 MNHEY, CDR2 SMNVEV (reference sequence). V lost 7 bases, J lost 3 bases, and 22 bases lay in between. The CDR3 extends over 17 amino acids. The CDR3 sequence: CASKRGGAYSPNQPQHF. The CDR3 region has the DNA TGTGCCAGCAAGAGAGGGGGGGCGTATTCCCCCAATCAGCCCCAGCATTTT.

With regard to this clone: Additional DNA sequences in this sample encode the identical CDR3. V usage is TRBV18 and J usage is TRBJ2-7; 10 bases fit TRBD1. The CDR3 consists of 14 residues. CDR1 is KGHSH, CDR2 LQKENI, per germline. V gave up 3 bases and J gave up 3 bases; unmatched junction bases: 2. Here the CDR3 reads CASSPGTGVYEQYF. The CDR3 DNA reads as TGTGCCAGCTCACCCGGGACAGGGGTCTACGAGCAGTACTTC.

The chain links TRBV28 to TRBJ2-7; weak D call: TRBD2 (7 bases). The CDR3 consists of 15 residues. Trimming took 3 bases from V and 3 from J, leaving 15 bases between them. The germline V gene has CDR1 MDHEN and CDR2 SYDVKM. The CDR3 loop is CASSLSPRGHYEQYF. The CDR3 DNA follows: TGTGCCAGCAGTTTGTCTCCGCGGGGGCACTACGAGCAGTACTTC.

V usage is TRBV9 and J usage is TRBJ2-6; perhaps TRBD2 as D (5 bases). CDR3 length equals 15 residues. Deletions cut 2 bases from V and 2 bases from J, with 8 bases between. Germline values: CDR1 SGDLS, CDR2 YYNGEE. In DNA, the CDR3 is TGTGCCAGCAGCGTTGGAGGTACTGGGGCCAACGTCCTGACTTTC. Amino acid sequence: CASSVGGTGANVLTF.

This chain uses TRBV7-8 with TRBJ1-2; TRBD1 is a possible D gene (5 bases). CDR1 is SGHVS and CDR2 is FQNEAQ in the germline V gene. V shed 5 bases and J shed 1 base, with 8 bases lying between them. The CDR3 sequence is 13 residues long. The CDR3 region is CASSPDNNYGYTF. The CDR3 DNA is TGTGCCAGCAGCCCGGACAATAACTATGGCTACACCTTC.

The chain's CDR3 is CSVGGGTGELFF. The CDR3 coding sequence is TGCAGCGTTGGAGGGGGCACCGGGGAGCTGTTTTTT. The gene calls are TRBV29-1 and TRBJ2-2, with D possibly matching TRBD1 (6 bases). From germline, CDR1 is SQVTM and CDR2 ANQGSEA. The CDR3 runs to 12 residues. With 4 bases removed from V and 4 bases from J, the gap between germline ends came to 7 bases.

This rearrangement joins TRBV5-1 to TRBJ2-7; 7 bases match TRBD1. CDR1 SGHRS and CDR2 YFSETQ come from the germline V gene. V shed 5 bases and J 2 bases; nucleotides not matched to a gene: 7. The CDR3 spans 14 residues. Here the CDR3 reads CASSRRGQPYEQYF. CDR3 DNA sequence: TGCGCCAGCAGTCGCCGGGGACAGCCCTACGAGCAGTACTTC.